These 20 T cell receptor beta chains were all obtained from the same sample, sequenced in a study of blood T cell repertoires in COVID-19. Here immunoSEQ multiplex PCR was the method, and the copy in TCRdb shows in-frame clones only, minus some. The sample holds under 550,000 clones, around nine tenths seen once. Material for sequencing was peripheral blood. The origin of the receptors is a man between 18 and 29 years old with COVID-19, enrolled during active disease.

The rearrangement joins TRBV30 to TRBJ2-5; D call uncertain. The V and J ends lost 3 bases and 3 bases respectively, with 14 bases between them. CDR1 is GTSNPN, CDR2 SVGIG, per germline (reference sequence). CDR3 size: 14 residues. The CDR3 loop reads CAWSRMIREETQYF. CDR3 in DNA: TGTGCCTGGAGCCGCATGATTCGGGAAGAGACCCAGTACTTC.

The rearrangement uses TRBV5-1 and TRBJ2-3, with 8 bases fitting TRBD2. Per the germline V gene, CDR1 is SGHRS and CDR2 is YFSETQ. V dropped 5 bases and J dropped 3; count of bases not matched to a gene: 8. This CDR3 has 15 amino acids. In nucleotides, the CDR3 is TGCGCCAGCAGTCGGGAGGGGAGGCCGACAGATACGCAGTATTTT. Translating it yields CASSREGRPTDTQYF.

About this clone itself: One end of the junction is discordant with germline, which a read error may explain. The chain carries TRBV3-1 (or the pseudogene TRBV3-2) and TRBJ1-5; D not certain. Per the germline V gene, CDR1 is LGHDT and CDR2 is YNNKEL (reference sequence). The CDR3 length is 12 residues. The CDR3 loop reads CASKGGRVRVIF. CDR3 DNA sequence: TGTGCCAGCAAAGGAGGGAGGGTTCGAGTGATTTTT.

This clone was seen a handful of times. The rearrangement uses TRBV13 and TRBJ2-7, with TRBD1 as a possible D gene (5 bases). Between the trimmed V and J ends, which lost 5 bases and 3 bases, there was a span of 11 bases. Germline V gives CDR1 PRHDT, CDR2 FYEKMQ (reference sequence). The CDR3 totals 13 residues. In DNA, the CDR3 is TGTGCCAGCAGCCAGGGCATAGACTACGAGCAGTACTTC. Its translation is CASSQGIDYEQYF.

The rearrangement joins TRBV27 to TRBJ2-3; D might be TRBD2 (6 bases). The germline V gene encodes CDR1 MNHEY and CDR2 SMNVEV (reference sequence). V was trimmed by 5 bases and J by 14 bases, leaving 17 bases between them. The CDR3 covers 12 residues. This chain's CDR3 is CASSLDRGKLYF. CDR3 sequence (DNA): TGTGCCAGCAGTCTAGACCGGGGGAAGCTGTATTTT.

This clone appeared a single time. The CDR3 is CASSPYSGFVNEQFF. CDR3 nucleotides: TGTGCCAGCAGTCCATATAGCGGGTTTGTCAATGAGCAGTTCTTC. The gene calls are TRBV27 and TRBJ2-1; TRBD2 aligns across 7 bases. The CDR3 consists of 15 residues. The J segment lost 6 bases and the V segment lost 5 bases, leaving 10 bases of the junction unmatched. Germline V CDR1 and CDR2: MNHEY, SMNVEV (reference sequence).

The chain joins TRBV24-1 to TRBJ2-2; a weak D match, TRBD2 (6 bases). CDR3 length: 16 amino acids. V lost 8 bases and J lost 3, with 18 bases in between. CDR1 is KGHDR and CDR2 is SFDVKD in the germline V gene. CDR3 in amino acids: CATTTVGRLDTGELFF. The CDR3 coding sequence is TGTGCCACCACCACCGTGGGGAGGTTGGACACCGGGGAGCTGTTTTTT.

The gene calls are TRBV11-1 and TRBJ2-5; weak D call: TRBD2 (6 bases). Germline V gene lookup returns CDR1 SGHAT and CDR2 FQDESV (reference sequence). The CDR3 consists of 15 residues. The V end lost 2 bases, the J end lost 4 bases, and 14 bases lay between the germline ends. The CDR3 is CASSLIPGGVETQYF. DNA for the CDR3: TGTGCCAGCAGCTTAATCCCCGGCGGGGTAGAGACCCAGTACTTC.

The chain carries TRBV29-1 and TRBJ2-7; D may be TRBD1 (6 bases). V was clipped by 6 bases and J by 3 bases, with 18 bases between them. The germline V gene encodes CDR1 SQVTM and CDR2 ANQGSEA. The length of the CDR3 is 14 residues. The CDR3 sequence: CSVSSGHLNYEQYF. DNA of the CDR3: TGCAGCGTCTCCTCGGGACACCTTAACTACGAGCAGTACTTC.

The J gene is TRBJ2-1, the V gene TRBV3-1 (or the pseudogene TRBV3-2); perhaps TRBD2 as D (6 bases). Trimming took 1 base from V and 0 from J, leaving 13 bases between them. CDR3 length: 17 residues. Germline V gene lookup returns CDR1 LGHDT and CDR2 YNNKEL (reference sequence). CDR3 coding DNA: TGTGCCAGCAGCCAAGTCGGAGGGCTTCTCTCCTACAATGAGCAGTTCTTC. This sequence encodes CASSQVGGLLSYNEQFF.

This sequence joins TRBV7-9 and TRBJ2-3; D not certain. This CDR3 contains 13 residues. Germline CDR1 SEHNR, CDR2 FQNEAQ (reference sequence). Trimming shortened V by 5 bases and J by 7 bases, and 13 bases separated the two germline ends. DNA of the CDR3: TGTGCCAGCAGCGGGCGAAATACGAATACGCAGTATTTT. It yields the protein CASSGRNTNTQYF.

CDR3 sequence (DNA): TGTGCCAGCAGCCCACATGGGCAGAGCTCCTACAATGAGCAGTTCTTC. It encodes CASSPHGQSSYNEQFF. J is TRBJ2-1 and V is TRBV7-3; D remains ambiguous. V lost 5 bases and J 0 bases, leaving 14 bases between the germline ends. CDR1 is SGHTA, CDR2 FQGTGA, per germline. The CDR3 loop spans 16 amino acids.

J is TRBJ2-2 and V is TRBV6-5; D perhaps matches TRBD1 (6 bases). Germline V lookup: CDR1 MNHEY, CDR2 SVGAGI. Trimming shortened V by 6 bases and J by 5 bases, and 13 bases separated the two germline ends. CDR3 length equals 14 residues. Here the CDR3 DNA reads TGTGCCAGCAGCTGGACAGAGTTAACCGGGGAGCTGTTTTTT. Protein: CASSWTELTGELFF.

The chain carries TRBV5-1 and TRBJ2-3; no definite D call. The CDR3 extends over 13 amino acids. Germline values: CDR1 SGHRS, CDR2 YFSETQ. The V gene lost 0 bases and the J gene lost 3 bases, with 5 bases spanning the gap. CDR3 in amino acids: CASSLDSTDTQYF. CDR3 DNA sequence: TGCGCCAGCAGCTTGGATTCGACAGATACGCAGTATTTT. Using reference TRBV5-1 and TRBJ2-3 for the parts outside the CDR3, the full variable domain is KAGVTQTPRYLIKTRGQQVTLSCSPISGHRSVSWYQQTPGQGLQFLFEYFSETQRNKGNFPGRFSGRQFSNSRSEMNVSTLELGDSALYLCASSLDSTDTQYFGPGTRLTVL.

V and J are TRBV21-1 and TRBJ1-6; TRBD1 is taken as the D call from the table, unchecked against the DNA. TRBV21-1 is described as a pseudogene. CDR3 length: 17 residues. CDR3 sequence (DNA): TGTGCCAGCAGCAAAGTTAGGGGGCCCACCTATAATTCACCCCTCCACTTT. This sequence encodes CASSKVRGPTYNSPLHF.

The chain recombines TRBV2 with TRBJ2-3; TRBD2 aligns across 13 bases. The CDR3 is made up of 17 amino acids. Germline V gene lookup returns CDR1 SNHLY and CDR2 FYNNEI. Trimming cost V 0 bases and J 4 bases; bases outside gene matches: 4. As DNA, the CDR3 is TGTGCCAGCAGTGAAGCCCCTGGACTAGCGGGAGCAGATACGCAGTATTTT. Amino acid sequence: CASSEAPGLAGADTQYF.

The V and J genes are TRBV19 and TRBJ1-1; a possible D gene is TRBD1 (6 bases). V was clipped by 1 base and J by 1 base, with 10 bases between them. CDR3 length equals 15 residues. Germline CDR1 reads LNHDA; CDR2 reads SQIVND (reference sequence). The CDR3 is CASSIGTRGNTEAFF. CDR3 DNA sequence: TGTGCCAGTAGTATAGGCACCAGGGGGAACACTGAAGCTTTCTTT.

A few counts support this clone. The V and J genes are TRBV30 and TRBJ1-5; D may be TRBD1 (5 bases). The germline V gene encodes CDR1 GTSNPN and CDR2 SVGIG (reference sequence). Deletions cut 4 bases from V and 1 base from J, with 8 bases between. This CDR3 is built from 13 residues. The CDR3 protein is CAWTQGSNQPQHF. In nucleotides, the CDR3 is TGTGCCTGGACCCAGGGCAGCAATCAGCCCCAGCATTTT.

This chain uses TRBV5-1 with TRBJ1-4; D gene uncertain. The germline gives CDR1 SGHRS, CDR2 YFSETQ. Trimming removed 10 bases from V and 0 bases from J, with 13 bases in between. The CDR3 is 14 amino acids. The CDR3 spells CASSVLATNEKLFF. The CDR3 coding sequence is TGCGCCTCGAGCGTCCTAGCAACTAATGAAAAACTGTTTTTT.

The chain carries TRBV5-1 and TRBJ1-5; 8 bases align to TRBD1. This CDR3 spans 16 amino acids. The junction had 7 bases not matched to a gene; V was cut back by 0 bases and J by 5 bases. Germline V gene data show CDR1 as SGHRS and CDR2 as YFSETQ. CDR3: CASSLEAGGADQPQHF. CDR3 DNA sequence: TGCGCCAGCAGCTTGGAAGCAGGGGGCGCCGATCAGCCCCAGCATTTT.